Listed here are 15 T cell receptor beta chains from one sample, sequenced in a study of blood T cell repertoires in COVID-19. Libraries were prepared by immunoSEQ multiplex PCR; TCRdb keeps only in-frame clonotypes and omits some of them. The sample has some 58,000 clones, approximately 90% seen once; the top ten hold 4%. The sequenced sample consisted of peripheral blood. The receptors derive from a man in his fifties or sixties with acute or convalescent COVID-19.

The chain carries TRBV9 and TRBJ2-1; 7 positions match TRBD2. CDR1 is SGDLS and CDR2 is YYNGEE in the germline V gene. This CDR3 comprises 16 residues. Trimming removed 0 bases from V and 4 bases from J; junction bases left unmatched: 7. CDR3 amino acids: CASSVAAGVSYNEQFF. The CDR3 DNA is TGTGCCAGCAGCGTAGCTGCGGGAGTGTCTTACAATGAGCAGTTCTTC.

The V gene is TRBV27, the J gene TRBJ2-4; tentative D call: TRBD1 (6 bases). The V gene lost 3 bases and the J gene lost 9 bases, with 21 bases spanning the gap. The V gene's germline CDR1 is MNHEY and CDR2 SMNVEV (reference sequence). CDR3 length: 16 amino acids. The CDR3 nucleotides are TGTGCCAGCAGTTTCCGGACAGCCAATCCCGGTACCATTCAGTACTTC. Translated: CASSFRTANPGTIQYF.

The gene calls are TRBV30 and TRBJ2-1; 9 bases align to TRBD2. Per the germline V gene, CDR1 is GTSNPN and CDR2 is SVGIG (reference sequence). This CDR3 comprises 16 residues. V shed 2 bases, J shed 12 bases, and the junction held 17 bases outside the gene matches. The CDR3 here is CAWSQASAGGAHRQFF. The CDR3 DNA follows: TGTGCCTGGAGTCAAGCCTCTGCGGGGGGGGCTCATCGGCAGTTCTTC.

The CDR3 region has the DNA TGTGCCATCAGGCGGGATAGCAATCAGCCCCAGCATTTT. Translated, it gives CAIRRDSNQPQHF. This sequence joins TRBV10-3 and TRBJ1-5, with no clear D. CDR1 is ENHRY and CDR2 is SYGVKD in the germline V gene. Trimming left V 6 bases short and J 0 bases short, with 6 bases between. The CDR3 runs to 13 residues.

The chain is built from TRBV7-6 and TRBJ2-7, with D tentatively TRBD2 (6 bases). The CDR3 is 12 amino acids. Trimming took 5 bases from V and 11 from J, leaving 16 bases between them. The germline gives CDR1 SGHVS, CDR2 FNYEAQ. CDR3 DNA sequence: TGTGCCAGCAGCCAAGCGGGCGAGGAGGAGTACTTC. Translation: CASSQAGEEEYF.

This chain connects TRBV5-1 to TRBJ2-5; 7 nucleotides match TRBD2. The CDR3 consists of 14 residues. Germline V gene data show CDR1 as SGHRS and CDR2 as YFSETQ. The V gene end was trimmed by 2 bases and the J gene end by 4 bases; junction bases not matched to a gene: 5. The CDR3 DNA is TGCGCCAGCAGCTTTGGCGGGGGACCAGAGACCCAGTACTTC. Translating it yields CASSFGGGPETQYF.

The gene calls are TRBV5-4 and TRBJ1-2; D call uncertain. Germline CDR1 SGHNT, CDR2 YYREEE (reference sequence). The CDR3 consists of 15 residues. Deletions cut 3 bases from V and 4 bases from J, with 16 bases between. CDR3 amino acids: CASSSGSQASYGYTF. The DNA for the CDR3 is TGTGCCAGCAGCTCGGGATCGCAGGCAAGCTATGGCTACACCTTC.

There are a few counts of this clone. This chain links TRBV28 with TRBJ2-1; tentatively, D is TRBD2 (5 bases). The CDR3 length is 15 residues. Trimming cost V 2 bases and J 0 bases, with 8 bases left between them. Germline loops: CDR1 MDHEN, CDR2 SYDVKM. CDR3: CASSLGGNSYNEQFF. The CDR3, as DNA: TGTGCCAGCAGTTTAGGAGGAAACTCCTACAATGAGCAGTTCTTC.

This chain connects TRBV5-1 to TRBJ1-1, with unresolved D. The CDR3 runs 14 residues. V was clipped by 4 bases and J by 3 bases, with 13 bases between them. Germline V gene data show CDR1 as SGHRS and CDR2 as YFSETQ. The CDR3 loop reads CASSVGSGYTEAFF. Written as DNA, the CDR3 is TGCGCCAGCAGCGTTGGGAGTGGGTACACTGAAGCTTTCTTT.

The CDR3 DNA reads TGCAGCGCCATCGGTGGTAGGACAGCAAACTATGGCTACACCTTC. As protein: CSAIGGRTANYGYTF. The J gene is TRBJ1-2, the V gene TRBV29-1, with D maybe TRBD1 (6 bases). V was cut by 7 bases and J by 2 bases, with 20 bases left in between. Germline assignment: CDR1 SQVTM and CDR2 ANQGSEA. This CDR3 has 15 residues.

The V and J genes are TRBV6-5 and TRBJ2-7; 7 nucleotides align to TRBD1. Germline trimming cut 5 bases from V and 5 bases from J; bases unmatched to any gene: 9. The CDR3 length is 14 residues. The germline V gene encodes CDR1 MNHEY and CDR2 SVGAGI. CDR3 coding DNA: TGTGCCAGCAGTCCCGGGACAGCCAGGGACGAGCAGTACTTC. Translation: CASSPGTARDEQYF.

CDR3 DNA: TGTGCCAGCAGTTTAGGGGGACAGTTTGGTCAGCCCCAGCATTTT. Translated: CASSLGGQFGQPQHF. The rearrangement joins TRBV27 to TRBJ1-5; 7 bases are a match to TRBD1. The CDR3 has 15 residues. From germline, CDR1 is MNHEY and CDR2 SMNVEV (reference sequence). The V gene end was trimmed by 2 bases and the J gene end by 6 bases; junction bases not matched to a gene: 7.

The chain recombines TRBV6-2 or TRBV6-3 with TRBJ2-3, with 8 bases lining up with TRBD2. Trimming at V came to 0 bases and at J to 6 bases, leaving 17 bases not matched to a gene. The CDR3 consists of 19 residues. Germline V gene lookup returns CDR1 MNHEY and CDR2 SVGEGT. The CDR3 sequence is CASSYSTRAGGARWDTQYF. The CDR3, as DNA: TGTGCCAGCAGTTACTCGACTAGGGCGGGGGGTGCCAGGTGGGATACGCAGTATTTT.

The chain joins TRBV11-3 to TRBJ2-5, with 7 bases fitting TRBD2. The trim removed 5 bases at V and 1 base at J, leaving 4 bases unmatched. The CDR3 length is 14 residues. Germline CDR1 SGHNT, CDR2 YENEEA. CDR3 residues: CASSPPSGQETQYF. The CDR3 DNA is TGTGCCAGCAGCCCCCCTAGCGGCCAAGAGACCCAGTACTTC.

Comments on this clone: The same CDR3 arises from other DNA sequences in this sample as well. The chain couples TRBV2 to TRBJ1-5; 10 bases fit TRBD1. Looked up from germline, CDR1 is SNHLY and CDR2 is FYNNEI. J was trimmed by 2 bases and V by 6 bases; bases with no gene match: 1. The CDR3 is 14 amino acids. The CDR3 loop reads CASSGTGGNQPQHF. The CDR3 region has the DNA TGTGCCAGCAGCGGGACAGGGGGCAATCAGCCCCAGCATTTT.